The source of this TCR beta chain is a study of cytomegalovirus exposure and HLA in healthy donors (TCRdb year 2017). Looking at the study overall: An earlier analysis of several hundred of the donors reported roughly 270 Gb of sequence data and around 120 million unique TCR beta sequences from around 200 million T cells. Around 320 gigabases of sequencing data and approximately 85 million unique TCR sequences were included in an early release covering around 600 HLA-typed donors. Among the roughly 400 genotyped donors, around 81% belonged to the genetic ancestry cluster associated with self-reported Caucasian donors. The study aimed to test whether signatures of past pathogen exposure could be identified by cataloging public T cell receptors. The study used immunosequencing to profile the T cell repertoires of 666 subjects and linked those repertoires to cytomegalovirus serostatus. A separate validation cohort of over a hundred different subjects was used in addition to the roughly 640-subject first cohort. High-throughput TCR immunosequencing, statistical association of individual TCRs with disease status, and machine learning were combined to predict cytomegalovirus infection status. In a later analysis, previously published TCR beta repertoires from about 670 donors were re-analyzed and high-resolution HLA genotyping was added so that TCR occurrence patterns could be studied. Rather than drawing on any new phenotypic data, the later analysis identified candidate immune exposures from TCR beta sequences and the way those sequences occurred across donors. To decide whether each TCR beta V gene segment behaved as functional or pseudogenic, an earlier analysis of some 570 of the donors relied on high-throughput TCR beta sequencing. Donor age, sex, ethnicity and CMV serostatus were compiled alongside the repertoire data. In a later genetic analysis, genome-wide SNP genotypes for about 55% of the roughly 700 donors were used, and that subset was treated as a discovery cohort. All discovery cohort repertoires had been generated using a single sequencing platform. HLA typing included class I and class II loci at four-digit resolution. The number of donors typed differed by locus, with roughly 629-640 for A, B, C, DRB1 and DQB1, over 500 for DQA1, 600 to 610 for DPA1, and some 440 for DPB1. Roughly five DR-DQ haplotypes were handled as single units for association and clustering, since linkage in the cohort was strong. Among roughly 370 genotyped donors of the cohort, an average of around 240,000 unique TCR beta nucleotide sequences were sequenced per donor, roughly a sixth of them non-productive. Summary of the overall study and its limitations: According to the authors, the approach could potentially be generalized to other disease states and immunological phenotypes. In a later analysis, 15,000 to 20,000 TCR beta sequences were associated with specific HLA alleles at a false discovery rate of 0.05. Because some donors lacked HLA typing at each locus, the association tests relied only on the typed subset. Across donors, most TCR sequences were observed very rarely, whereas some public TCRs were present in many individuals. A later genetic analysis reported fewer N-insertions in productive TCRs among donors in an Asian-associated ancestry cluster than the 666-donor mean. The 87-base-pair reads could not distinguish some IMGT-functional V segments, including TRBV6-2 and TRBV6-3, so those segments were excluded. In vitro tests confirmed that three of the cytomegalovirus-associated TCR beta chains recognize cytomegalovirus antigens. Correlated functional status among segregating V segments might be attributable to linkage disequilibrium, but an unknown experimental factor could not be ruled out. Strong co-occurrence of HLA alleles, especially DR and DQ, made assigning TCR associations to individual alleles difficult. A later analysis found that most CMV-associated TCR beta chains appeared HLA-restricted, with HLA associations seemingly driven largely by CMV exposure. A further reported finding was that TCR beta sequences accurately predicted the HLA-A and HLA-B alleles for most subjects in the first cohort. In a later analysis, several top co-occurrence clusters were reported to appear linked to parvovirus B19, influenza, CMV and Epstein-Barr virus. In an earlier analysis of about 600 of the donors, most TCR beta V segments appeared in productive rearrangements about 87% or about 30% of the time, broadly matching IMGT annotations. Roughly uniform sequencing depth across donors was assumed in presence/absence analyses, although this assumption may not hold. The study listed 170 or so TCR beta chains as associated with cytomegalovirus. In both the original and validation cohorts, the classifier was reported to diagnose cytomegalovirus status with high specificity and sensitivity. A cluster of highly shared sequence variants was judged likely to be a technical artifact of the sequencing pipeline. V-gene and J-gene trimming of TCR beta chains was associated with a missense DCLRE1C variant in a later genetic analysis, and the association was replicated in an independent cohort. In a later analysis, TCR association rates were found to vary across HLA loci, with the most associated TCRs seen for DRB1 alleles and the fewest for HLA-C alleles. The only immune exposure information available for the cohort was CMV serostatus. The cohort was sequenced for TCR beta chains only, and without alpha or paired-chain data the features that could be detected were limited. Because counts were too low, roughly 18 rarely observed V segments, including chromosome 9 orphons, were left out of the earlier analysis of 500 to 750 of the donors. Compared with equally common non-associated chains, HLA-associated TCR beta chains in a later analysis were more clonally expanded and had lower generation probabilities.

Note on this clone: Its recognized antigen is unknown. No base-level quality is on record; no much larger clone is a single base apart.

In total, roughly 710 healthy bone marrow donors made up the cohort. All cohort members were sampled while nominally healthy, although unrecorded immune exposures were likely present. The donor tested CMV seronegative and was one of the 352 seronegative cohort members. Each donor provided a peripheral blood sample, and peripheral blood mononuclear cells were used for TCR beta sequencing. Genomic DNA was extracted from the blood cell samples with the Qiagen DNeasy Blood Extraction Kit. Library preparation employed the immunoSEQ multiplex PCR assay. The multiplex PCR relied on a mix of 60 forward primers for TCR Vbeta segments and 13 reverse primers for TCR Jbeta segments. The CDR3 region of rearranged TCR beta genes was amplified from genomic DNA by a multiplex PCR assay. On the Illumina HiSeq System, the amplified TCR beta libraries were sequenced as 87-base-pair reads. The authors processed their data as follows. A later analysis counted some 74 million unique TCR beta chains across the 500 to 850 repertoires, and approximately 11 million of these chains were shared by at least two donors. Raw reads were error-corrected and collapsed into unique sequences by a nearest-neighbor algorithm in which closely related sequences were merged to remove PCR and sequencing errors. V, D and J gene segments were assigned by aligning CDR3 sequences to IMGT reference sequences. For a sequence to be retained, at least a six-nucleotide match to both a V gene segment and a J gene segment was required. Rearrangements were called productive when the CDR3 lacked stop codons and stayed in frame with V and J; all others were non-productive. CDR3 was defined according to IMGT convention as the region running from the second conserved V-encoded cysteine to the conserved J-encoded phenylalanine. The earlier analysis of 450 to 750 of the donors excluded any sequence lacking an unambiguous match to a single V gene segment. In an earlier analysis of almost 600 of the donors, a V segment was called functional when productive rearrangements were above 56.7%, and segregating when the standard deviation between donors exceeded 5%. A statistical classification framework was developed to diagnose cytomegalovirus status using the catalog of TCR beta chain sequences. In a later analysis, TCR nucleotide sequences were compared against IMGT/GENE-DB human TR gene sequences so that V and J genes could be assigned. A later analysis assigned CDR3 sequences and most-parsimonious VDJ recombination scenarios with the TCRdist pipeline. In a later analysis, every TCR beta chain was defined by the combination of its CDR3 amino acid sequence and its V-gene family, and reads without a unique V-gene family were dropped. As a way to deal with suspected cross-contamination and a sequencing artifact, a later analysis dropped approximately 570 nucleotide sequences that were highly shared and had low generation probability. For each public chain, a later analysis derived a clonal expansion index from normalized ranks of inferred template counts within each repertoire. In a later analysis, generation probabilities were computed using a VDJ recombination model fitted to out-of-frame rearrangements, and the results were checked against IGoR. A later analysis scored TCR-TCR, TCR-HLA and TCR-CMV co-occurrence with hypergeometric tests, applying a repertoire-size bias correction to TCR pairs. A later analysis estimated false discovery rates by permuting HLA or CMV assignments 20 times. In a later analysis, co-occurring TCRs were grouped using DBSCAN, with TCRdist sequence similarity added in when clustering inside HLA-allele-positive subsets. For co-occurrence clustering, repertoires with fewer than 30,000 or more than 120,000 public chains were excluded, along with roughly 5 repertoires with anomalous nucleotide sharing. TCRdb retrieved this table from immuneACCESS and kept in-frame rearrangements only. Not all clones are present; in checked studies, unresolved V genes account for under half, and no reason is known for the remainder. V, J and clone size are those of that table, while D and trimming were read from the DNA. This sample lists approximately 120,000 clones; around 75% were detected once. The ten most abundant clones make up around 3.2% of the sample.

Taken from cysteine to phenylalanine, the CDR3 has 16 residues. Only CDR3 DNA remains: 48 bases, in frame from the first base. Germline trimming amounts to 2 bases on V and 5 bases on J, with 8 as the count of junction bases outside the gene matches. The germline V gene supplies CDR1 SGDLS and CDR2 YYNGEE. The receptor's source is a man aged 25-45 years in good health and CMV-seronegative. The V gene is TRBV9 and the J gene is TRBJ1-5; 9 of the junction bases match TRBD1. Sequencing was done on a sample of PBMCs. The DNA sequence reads TGTGCCAGCAGCGTCCCCCGGGGACAGGGAGATCAGCCCCAGCATTTT. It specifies CASSVPRGQGDQPQHF.